The 29 T cell receptor beta chains below were found in one sample sequenced in a study of early T cells in non-severe SARS-CoV-2 infection. TCRdb re-called the 5' RACE reads through MiXCR, storing one row per CDR3 protein. This repertoire shows 95,000 to 110,000 distinct CDR3 sequences, 8.5% to 14% found once; its top ten account for approximately 7.3%. The sequenced sample was whole blood. The receptors were sampled from an adult who was a healthcare worker with PCR-confirmed SARS-CoV-2 infection or an uninfected control (not recorded which).

This clonotype was counted many times. V is TRBV7-9 and J is TRBJ2-1; tentative D call: TRBD2 (6 bases). Germline V gene lookup returns CDR1 SEHNR and CDR2 FQNEAQ (reference sequence). This CDR3 is built from 12 residues. Trimming stripped 4 bases from V and 8 bases from J, with 9 bases between. CDR3 DNA: TGTGCCAGCAGCTGGCGGGATTATGAGCAGTTCTTC. Encoded protein: CASSWRDYEQFF.

This clonotype occurred many times. The V call is TRBV28, the J call TRBJ1-4; possibly TRBD1 for D (5 bases). V dropped 4 bases and J dropped 8 bases, with 17 bases sitting between them. There are 15 residues in the CDR3. Germline assignment: CDR1 MDHEN and CDR2 SYDVKM. The CDR3 bases are TGTGCCAGCAGTTCCACCGGGACTCGGGGAGAAAAACTGTTTTTT. Its protein is CASSSTGTRGEKLFF.

This clonotype appeared many times. As DNA, the CDR3 is TGTGCCAGCAGTCAACACCGGACAGTTTATGGCTACACCTTC. Translating gives CASSQHRTVYGYTF. The V and J genes are TRBV12-3 or TRBV12-4 and TRBJ1-2; weak D call: TRBD1 (6 bases). There are 14 residues in the CDR3. The V end was cut by 5 bases, the J end by 5 bases, with 15 bases between.

This clonotype has just a few counts. V is TRBV28 and J is TRBJ2-3; 8 nucleotides line up with TRBD2. Germline V lookup: CDR1 MDHEN, CDR2 SYDVKM. The CDR3 runs 14 residues. V dropped 5 bases and J dropped 4; count of bases not matched to a gene: 5. The CDR3 bases are TGTGCCAGCAGTGTAGCGGGAAGCGCAGATACGCAGTATTTT. It yields the protein CASSVAGSADTQYF.

V gene TRBV4-1 combines with J gene TRBJ2-7; TRBD2 matches 7 bases. After removal of 0 bases from V and 5 bases from J, the junction contained 7 bases not matched to a gene. This CDR3 is built from 15 residues. The germline V gene has CDR1 MGHRA and CDR2 YSYEKL. The DNA of the CDR3 is TGCGCCAGCAGCCAAGATTTGGCTAGCGGAGACGAGCAGTACTTC. It translates to CASSQDLASGDEQYF.

The V gene is TRBV12-3 or TRBV12-4, the J gene TRBJ2-3, with D tentatively TRBD1 or TRBD2 (5 bases each). The V gene lost 3 bases and the J gene lost 4 bases, with 8 bases spanning the gap. This CDR3 has 13 residues. This chain's CDR3 is CASSLMGADTQYF. DNA of the CDR3: TGTGCCAGCAGTTTGATGGGGGCAGATACGCAGTATTTT.

The chain uses TRBV7-2 and TRBJ2-5; D uncertain. Germline V CDR1 and CDR2: SGHTA, FQGNSA. Between the trimmed V and J ends, which lost 4 bases and 0 bases, there was a span of 12 bases. The CDR3 has 15 amino acids. CDR3 nucleotide sequence: TGTGCCAGCAGCTCGGCCGCTTGGTACCAAGAGACCCAGTACTTC. It codes for CASSSAAWYQETQYF.

This clonotype was detected ten times or more. The rearrangement links TRBV5-1 to TRBJ2-7, with TRBD2 identical over 9 bases. The ends lost 3 bases at V and 6 bases at J; junction bases unmatched: 10. CDR1 and CDR2 (germline): SGHRS, YFSETQ. CDR3 size: 15 residues. The CDR3 loop reads CASSSLAGVVSEQYF. The CDR3 coding sequence is TGCGCCAGCAGCTCCTTAGCGGGAGTCGTCAGCGAGCAGTACTTC.

This clonotype was detected ten times or more. This chain uses TRBV7-9 with TRBJ1-1, with D possibly being TRBD1 (6 bases). V shed 5 bases and J shed 2 bases, with 18 bases lying between them. This CDR3 contains 16 residues. The germline CDR1 and CDR2 sequences are SEHNR and FQNEAQ (reference sequence). The CDR3 DNA reads as TGTGCCAGCAGCGACCCCCCGGGACAAACTAACACTGAAGCTTTCTTT. It specifies CASSDPPGQTNTEAFF.

This clonotype occurred many times. The chain joins TRBV25-1 to TRBJ2-1; 7 bases agree with TRBD2. Germline CDR1 MGHDK, CDR2 SYGVNS. V trimming: 3 bases; J trimming: 5 bases; junction bases outside the gene matches: 10. There are 16 residues in the CDR3. CDR3 region: CASSDPRSGENNEQFF. The CDR3 DNA sequence: TGTGCCAGCAGTGACCCTCGGAGCGGGGAGAACAATGAGCAGTTCTTC.

This clonotype has at least ten counts. The chain carries TRBV18 and TRBJ1-2; 7 nucleotides match TRBD1. V was pared by 3 bases and J by 7 bases, with 5 bases of the junction left unmatched. This CDR3 contains 13 residues. Germline lookup yields CDR1 KGHSH and CDR2 LQKENI. The CDR3 sequence is CASSPIPGGGYTF. As DNA, the CDR3 is TGTGCCAGCTCACCGATACCAGGGGGTGGCTACACCTTC.

This clonotype was counted many times. The chain is built from TRBV6-6 and TRBJ2-3; D is ambiguous. Trimming pared 0 bases from V and 0 bases from J, leaving 7 bases between. CDR3 length: 15 amino acids. Germline CDR1 reads MNHNY; CDR2 reads SVGAGI (reference sequence). CDR3 sequence: CASSYSTLSTDTQYF. The CDR3, as DNA: TGTGCCAGCAGTTACTCGACGCTTAGCACAGATACGCAGTATTTT.

The chain employs TRBV11-2 and TRBJ2-2; 11 nucleotides agree with TRBD2. This CDR3 contains 17 residues. Germline CDR1 SGHAT, CDR2 FQNNGV. With V trimmed by 1 base and J by 2 bases, 3 bases remained unmatched. The CDR3: CASSLGLAGSNTGELFF. CDR3 nucleotides: TGTGCCAGCAGCTTAGGACTAGCGGGATCCAACACCGGGGAGCTGTTTTTT.

This clonotype occurred a few times. The genes are TRBV20-1 and TRBJ2-7; 12 nucleotides agree with TRBD2. The CDR3 has 13 residues. Germline V gene sequence: CDR1 DFQATT, CDR2 SNEGSKA (reference sequence). With V trimmed by 6 bases and J by 4 bases, 4 bases remained unmatched. For the CDR3, the DNA is TGCAGTGCGAGTCTAGCGGGAGGGTACGAGCAGTACTTC. It codes for CSASLAGGYEQYF.

This clonotype was picked up a small number of times. The chain is built from TRBV11-2 and TRBJ2-3; D remains ambiguous. V lost 1 base and J lost 2, with 10 bases in between. CDR1 and CDR2 (germline): SGHAT, FQNNGV. CDR3 length equals 15 residues. The CDR3 DNA sequence: TGTGCCAGCAGCTTAGCGGTAGTGACCACAGATACGCAGTATTTT. It codes for CASSLAVVTTDTQYF. Using reference TRBV11-2 and TRBJ2-3 for the parts outside the CDR3, the full variable domain is EAGVAQSPRYKIIEKRQSVAFWCNPISGHATLYWYQQILGQGPKLLIQFQNNGVVDDSQLPKDRFSAERLKGVDSTLKIQPAKLEDSAVYLCASSLAVVTTDTQYFGPGTRLTVL.

This clonotype was seen a few times. This chain connects TRBV15 to TRBJ2-7; D is unresolved. Germline V gives CDR1 LNHNV, CDR2 YYDKDF (reference sequence). This CDR3 has 15 residues. Trimming took 3 bases from V and 2 from J, leaving 14 bases between them. The CDR3 loop is CATSSQRGYTYEQYF. CDR3 nucleotides: TGTGCCACCAGCAGCCAACGTGGCTACACCTACGAGCAGTACTTC.

Points on this clonotype: It may be a read error: a sequence one base away is much more abundant. The chain recombines TRBV7-9 with TRBJ1-4; D is ambiguous. V was pared by 7 bases and J by 0 bases, with 24 bases between. This CDR3 is 19 amino acids long. Germline CDR1 is SEHNR and CDR2 is FQNEAQ (reference sequence). This CDR3 is CASISLRIGLNATNEKLFF. The CDR3 DNA reads TGTGCCAGCATAAGTCTGAGGATCGGTCTTAATGCAACTAATGAAAAACTGTTTTTT.

The rearrangement joins TRBV10-3 to TRBJ1-6, with D possibly TRBD1 on 5 matching bases. The CDR3 spans 13 residues. Germline lookup yields CDR1 ENHRY and CDR2 SYGVKD. V gave up 6 bases and J gave up 8 bases, with 11 bases separating them. CDR3 sequence (DNA): TGTGCCATCAGAGACAGCCCGGATTCACCCCTCCACTTT. It codes for CAIRDSPDSPLHF.

This clonotype came up many times. The V gene is TRBV2, the J gene TRBJ1-4, with TRBD1 as a possible D gene (6 bases). Germline CDR1 SNHLY, CDR2 FYNNEI. The CDR3 totals 15 residues. Deletions cut 6 bases from V and 4 bases from J, with 15 bases between. CDR3: CASSSQGQVNEKLFF. CDR3 nucleotides: TGTGCCAGCAGCTCCCAGGGGCAAGTTAATGAAAAACTGTTTTTT.

This chain uses TRBV20-1 with TRBJ1-6; the D gene is possibly TRBD1 (6 bases). The germline V gene encodes CDR1 DFQATT and CDR2 SNEGSKA (reference sequence). This CDR3 comprises 14 residues. V lost 3 bases and J 7 bases, leaving 13 bases between the germline ends. In nucleotides, the CDR3 is TGCAGTGCTAGTCGGGGGGCCTTAAATTCACCCCTCCACTTT. Translated, it gives CSASRGALNSPLHF.

Many counts were recorded for this clonotype. The chain carries TRBV6-2 or TRBV6-3 and TRBJ2-7; TRBD2 matches at 12 bases. This CDR3 region has 16 residues. CDR1 is MNHEY, CDR2 SVGEGT, per germline. Trimming cost V 6 bases and J 1 base; bases outside gene matches: 7. CDR3: CASSHPTSGRSYEQYF. CDR3 bases: TGTGCCAGCAGCCACCCTACTAGCGGGAGGTCCTACGAGCAGTACTTC.

The chain has TRBV12-3 or TRBV12-4 and TRBJ1-2; no definite D call. V dropped 5 bases and J dropped 6 bases, with 13 bases sitting between them. The CDR3 has 13 amino acids. The chain's CDR3 is CASSAGRSNGYTF. The CDR3 nucleotides read TGTGCCAGCAGTGCTGGACGGTCGAATGGCTACACCTTC.

J is TRBJ2-3 and V is TRBV9; 7 positions agree with TRBD1. Germline CDR1 reads SGDLS; CDR2 reads YYNGEE. Unmatched junction bases numbered 15, after V lost 3 bases and J lost 5 bases. The CDR3 extends over 17 amino acids. The CDR3 region is CASSEGIGYRQGDTQYF. In DNA, the CDR3 is TGTGCCAGCAGCGAGGGTATTGGATACCGACAGGGAGATACGCAGTATTTT.

This chain uses TRBV20-1 with TRBJ2-1; 7 nucleotides match TRBD1. CDR3 size: 14 residues. V shed 6 bases and J 1 base; nucleotides not matched to a gene: 6. Per the germline V gene, CDR1 is DFQATT and CDR2 is SNEGSKA (reference sequence). CDR3 loop: CSASGTASYNEQFF. For the CDR3, the DNA is TGCAGTGCCTCCGGGACAGCTTCCTACAATGAGCAGTTCTTC.

V usage is TRBV20-1 and J usage is TRBJ2-3; 15 bases align to TRBD2. CDR1 and CDR2 from the germline V gene are DFQATT and SNEGSKA (reference sequence). V was clipped by 6 bases and J by 0 bases; unmatched bases: 4. This CDR3 is 16 amino acids long. CDR3 sequence (DNA): TGCAGTGCGGTGGGACTAGCGGGAGGAAGCACAGATACGCAGTATTTT. Protein: CSAVGLAGGSTDTQYF.

There are a few counts of this clonotype. The V gene is TRBV3-1, the J gene TRBJ2-7; D is perhaps TRBD2 (6 bases). Between the trimmed V and J ends, which lost 1 base and 6 bases, there was a span of 13 bases. CDR3 length: 14 amino acids. Germline CDR1 LGHDT, CDR2 YNNKEL (reference sequence). CDR3 region: CASSQGEGLLEQYF. The CDR3, as DNA: TGTGCCAGCAGCCAAGGAGAGGGACTCCTCGAGCAGTACTTC.

There are many counts of this clonotype. The rearrangement links TRBV20-1 to TRBJ1-5, with 10 bases fitting TRBD1. The V and J ends lost 5 bases and 2 bases, in that order; junction bases with no gene match: 9. The CDR3 is 16 amino acids. Germline CDR1 and CDR2: DFQATT and SNEGSKA (reference sequence). Here the CDR3 reads CSAYEGTGAGNQPQHF. The CDR3 nucleotides read TGCAGTGCTTACGAAGGGACAGGGGCTGGCAATCAGCCCCAGCATTTT.

The table lists this clonotype with many counts. This rearrangement joins TRBV28 to TRBJ2-1; unclear D gene. The germline V and J ends were trimmed by 8 bases and 8 bases, with 10 bases remaining between them. The CDR3 is 11 residues long. The germline V gene has CDR1 MDHEN and CDR2 SYDVKM. The CDR3 is CASQNLDEQFF. The CDR3 DNA reads TGTGCCAGCCAAAACCTGGATGAGCAGTTCTTC.

Many counts were recorded for this clonotype. J is TRBJ2-5 and V is TRBV4-1; 7 positions match TRBD1. The length of the CDR3 is 15 residues. V lost 4 bases to trimming and J lost 1 base; unmatched junction nucleotides: 6. Germline CDR1 is MGHRA and CDR2 is YSYEKL. The CDR3 sequence is CASSPPTGRQETQYF. Here the CDR3 DNA reads TGCGCCAGCAGCCCTCCGACAGGGCGCCAAGAGACCCAGTACTTC.